A single sample is the source of the 26 T cell receptor beta chains below, sequenced in a study of OX40 agonist ivuxolimab in advanced cancers. Assay: immunoSEQ multiplex PCR; the TCRdb copy retains only in-frame clones and omits some. The sample records 75,000 to 100,000 clones, 84% being singletons. Sequencing was performed on CD4+ or CD8+ T cells sorted from blood, taken in a trial of the OX40 agonist ivuxolimab. The receptors here all came from an adult with an advanced solid tumor such as melanoma, head and neck, liver or kidney cancer.

For this clone: Other DNA sequences in the sample encode the same CDR3. This sequence joins TRBV5-1 and TRBJ1-6, with unresolved D. CDR1 and CDR2 (germline): SGHRS, YFSETQ. V gave up 0 bases and J gave up 7 bases, with 8 bases separating them. The CDR3 contains 14 residues. DNA of the CDR3: TGCGCCAGCAGCTTGGGACAAGAGAATTCACCCCTCCACTTT. The encoded protein is CASSLGQENSPLHF.

The chain carries TRBV7-8 and TRBJ2-1, with 10 bases identical to TRBD2. CDR1 SGHVS and CDR2 FQNEAQ come from the germline V gene. This CDR3 contains 15 residues. The J segment lost 6 bases and the V segment lost 4 bases, leaving 6 bases of the junction unmatched. CDR3 DNA: TGTGCCAGCAGCTCGCGAGCGGGAGGGCCCAATGAGCAGTTCTTC. It specifies CASSSRAGGPNEQFF.

The CDR3 DNA sequence: TGCAGCGTTCGAAGCACAGATACGCAGTATTTT. Translation: CSVRSTDTQYF. The V and J genes are TRBV29-1 and TRBJ2-3; D is ambiguous. The CDR3 spans 11 residues. In germline, CDR1 is SQVTM, CDR2 ANQGSEA. V dropped 5 bases and J dropped 0 bases, with 3 bases sitting between them.

This sequence joins TRBV29-1 and TRBJ1-1; 7 bases line up with TRBD1. V lost 7 bases, J lost 2 bases, and 4 bases stayed unmatched. Germline CDR1 and CDR2: SQVTM and ANQGSEA. This CDR3 contains 12 residues. CDR3 coding DNA: TGCAGCGGCCGGGACAGCAACACTGAAGCTTTCTTT. Translated: CSGRDSNTEAFF.

The CDR3: CASSPTQEYGYTF. CDR3 bases: TGTGCCAGCAGTCCTACACAGGAATATGGCTACACCTTC. This rearrangement joins TRBV27 to TRBJ1-2; D may be TRBD1 (5 bases). The CDR3 consists of 13 residues. Trimming took 5 bases from V and 5 from J, leaving 12 bases between them. CDR1 is MNHEY and CDR2 is SMNVEV in the germline V gene (reference sequence).

This chain links TRBV5-1 with TRBJ2-3, with TRBD2 matching 7 bases. Germline V lookup: CDR1 SGHRS, CDR2 YFSETQ. The junction had 7 bases not matched to a gene; V was cut back by 4 bases and J by 2 bases. The CDR3 runs 15 residues. The chain's CDR3 is CASSRSGPNTDTQYF. The CDR3 region has the DNA TGCGCCAGCAGCCGTAGCGGGCCTAACACAGATACGCAGTATTTT.

The chain employs TRBV6-6 and TRBJ2-7; D gene ambiguous. The germline gives CDR1 MNHNY, CDR2 SVGAGI (reference sequence). This CDR3 region has 14 residues. With 2 bases removed from V and 3 bases from J, the gap between germline ends came to 11 bases. The CDR3 protein is CASSYTWAGYEQYF. Here the CDR3 DNA reads TGTGCCAGCAGTTACACATGGGCCGGCTACGAGCAGTACTTC.

V gene TRBV19 combines with J gene TRBJ2-5; maybe TRBD1 (6 bases). The CDR3 runs 13 residues. V lost 5 bases, J lost 2 bases, and 9 bases lay in between. Germline-derived CDR1 and CDR2 are LNHDA and SQIVND (reference sequence). The CDR3 here is CASSSQGQETQYF. As DNA, the CDR3 is TGTGCCAGTAGTTCCCAGGGGCAAGAGACCCAGTACTTC.

The chain is built from TRBV19 and TRBJ2-7, with 9 nucleotides matching TRBD1. Germline V gene lookup returns CDR1 LNHDA and CDR2 SQIVND (reference sequence). Unmatched junction bases numbered 14, after V lost 5 bases and J lost 12 bases. The CDR3 has 14 residues. The CDR3 nucleotides are TGTGCCAGTAGTCCGGGACAGGGTATCCCCCGCCGGTACTTC. Its translation is CASSPGQGIPRRYF.

This chain links TRBV29-1 with TRBJ2-5, with TRBD1 identical over 8 bases. The DNA end lines up better with TRBJ2-7; the J call may be wrong. Germline V lookup: CDR1 SQVTM, CDR2 ANQGSEA. This CDR3 contains 13 residues. The CDR3 DNA reads TGCAGCGTTGATGGACAGGGAACCTACGAGCAGTACTTC. Amino acid sequence: CSVDGQGTYEQYF.

This clone was observed once. V and J are TRBV4-3 and TRBJ2-7; possible D gene TRBD1, 5 bases. The CDR3 has 14 residues. Trimming cost V 0 bases and J 2 bases, with 8 bases left between them. Germline CDR1 is LGHNA and CDR2 is YSLEER. CDR3 DNA: TGCGCCAGCAGCCAAGAAACAGGAACCTACGAGCAGTACTTC. It specifies CASSQETGTYEQYF.

The gene calls are TRBV4-3 and TRBJ2-2; D call uncertain. V was shortened by 1 base and J by 7 bases, with 10 bases between the two germline ends. The CDR3 length is 14 residues. Germline V gives CDR1 LGHNA, CDR2 YSLEER. The CDR3 region is CASSQVNRHGELFF. CDR3 in DNA: TGCGCCAGCAGCCAAGTAAACAGACACGGGGAGCTGTTTTTT.

This clone occurred once. One junction end does not reproduce the germline sequence, and a read error may be involved. The chain recombines TRBV5-8 with TRBJ2-7; TRBD2 agrees at 14 bases. CDR3 length: 16 residues. From germline, CDR1 is SGHTS and CDR2 YDEGEE. In DNA, the CDR3 is TGTGCCAGCAGCTTAGGGACTAGCGGGAGACCCCATCGGTCCCACTTC. Translating gives CASSLGTSGRPHRSHF.

V is TRBV4-1 and J is TRBJ2-1, with D possibly TRBD1 on 5 matching bases. CDR1 and CDR2 from the germline V gene are MGHRA and YSYEKL. The V and J ends lost 3 bases and 2 bases respectively, with 14 bases between them. This CDR3 contains 16 residues. The CDR3, as DNA: TGCGCCAGCAGCCACGTCAGGGTAGAAGCCTACAATGAGCAGTTCTTC. Protein: CASSHVRVEAYNEQFF.

V usage is TRBV7-3 and J usage is TRBJ1-5; 12 positions agree with TRBD1. This CDR3 is 15 amino acids long. J gave up 6 bases and V 3 bases, and 3 bases lay outside the gene matches. Germline CDR1 reads SGHTA; CDR2 reads FQGTGA. CDR3 DNA sequence: TGTGCCAGCAGCTTGGGACAGGGGGCCGCTCAGCCCCAGCATTTT. Its protein is CASSLGQGAAQPQHF. The full variable domain, completed using reference TRBV7-3 and TRBJ1-5, is GAGVSQTPSNKVTEKGKYVELRCDPISGHTALYWYRQSLGQGPEFLIYFQGTGAADDSGLPNDRFFAVRPEGSVSTLKIQRTERGDSAVYLCASSLGQGAAQPQHFGDGTRLSIL.

This clone was seen just once. The chain has TRBV7-2 and TRBJ2-3; no definite D call. The V end was cut by 7 bases, the J end by 0 bases, with 8 bases between. CDR1 and CDR2 (germline): SGHTA, FQGNSA. This CDR3 has 13 residues. Written as DNA, the CDR3 is TGTGCCAGCACCTCTGAGAGCACAGATACGCAGTATTTT. Translation gives CASTSESTDTQYF.

As concerns this clone: The junction departs from germline at one end; a sequencing error may be responsible. This chain connects TRBV18 to TRBJ1-4; D gene ambiguous. This CDR3 has 16 residues. Germline CDR1 is KGHSH and CDR2 is LQKENI. The CDR3 is CASSPRQADSKEKLFF. Written as DNA, the CDR3 is TGTGCCAGCTCACCCCGGCAGGCCGATTCTAAGGAAAAACTGTTTTTT.

For the CDR3, the DNA is TGCGCCAGCAGCTACCAGGACCTCCCCGGGTCCTACGAGCAGTACTTC. It encodes CASSYQDLPGSYEQYF. The chain has TRBV5-1 and TRBJ2-7; unclear D gene. This CDR3 contains 16 residues. V lost 3 bases, J lost 1 base, and 17 bases lay in between. Germline-derived CDR1 and CDR2 are SGHRS and YFSETQ.

The genes are TRBV9 and TRBJ1-2; TRBD1 agrees at 10 bases. Germline lookup yields CDR1 SGDLS and CDR2 YYNGEE. The CDR3 runs 17 residues. V shed 3 bases, J shed 3 bases, and the junction held 11 bases outside the gene matches. CDR3 sequence: CASSAGTGAVPYYGYTF. The CDR3 bases are TGTGCCAGCAGCGCAGGGACAGGGGCTGTCCCTTACTATGGCTACACCTTC.

V gene TRBV10-3 combines with J gene TRBJ1-2; D is perhaps TRBD1 (6 bases). The V end lost 7 bases, the J end lost 4 bases, and 16 bases lay between the germline ends. Germline lookup yields CDR1 ENHRY and CDR2 SYGVKD. CDR3 length: 14 amino acids. The CDR3 DNA sequence: TGTGCCATCACCGAGCGGGGGGGCACCTATGGCTACACCTTC. As protein: CAITERGGTYGYTF.

V is TRBV7-9 and J is TRBJ2-7; D not resolved. CDR3 length: 12 residues. CDR1 SEHNR and CDR2 FQNEAQ come from the germline V gene (reference sequence). The CDR3 DNA reads TGTGCGATCCCGAAAGCGTTGGGCGAGCAGTACTTC. This codes for CAIPKALGEQYF.

The chain uses TRBV11-1 and TRBJ2-7; D ambiguous. The CDR3 runs 11 residues. V dropped 5 bases and J dropped 2 bases, with 4 bases sitting between them. Germline loops: CDR1 SGHAT, CDR2 FQDESV (reference sequence). CDR3 loop: CASSLTYEQYF. The CDR3 nucleotides are TGTGCCAGCAGCCTCACCTACGAGCAGTACTTC.

About this clone: The same CDR3 is also encoded by other DNA sequences in this sample. The J gene is TRBJ2-7, the V gene TRBV7-2; D remains ambiguous. Trimming pared 5 bases from V and 2 bases from J, leaving 4 bases between. CDR1 and CDR2 (germline): SGHTA, FQGNSA. This CDR3 region has 11 residues. The CDR3 spells CASSATYEQYF. The CDR3 bases are TGTGCCAGCAGCGCTACCTACGAGCAGTACTTC.

This chain uses TRBV6-5 with TRBJ2-7; D unresolved. CDR3 size: 14 residues. V was cut by 0 bases and J by 2 bases, with 8 bases left in between. Germline CDR1 is MNHEY and CDR2 is SVGAGI. The CDR3 reads CASSYSNRAYEQYF. The DNA for the CDR3 is TGTGCCAGCAGTTACTCAAATCGAGCCTACGAGCAGTACTTC.

This chain uses TRBV12-5 with TRBJ2-7; 7 nucleotides line up with TRBD2. V trimming: 3 bases; J trimming: 2 bases; junction bases outside the gene matches: 10. The CDR3 covers 16 residues. CDR1 and CDR2 from the germline V gene are LGHNT and FRNRAP. In DNA, the CDR3 is TGTGCTAGTGGTTTAAGTCTAGCGGAGGTAACCTACGAGCAGTACTTC. Its protein product is CASGLSLAEVTYEQYF.

The gene calls are TRBV7-9 and TRBJ2-1; D may match TRBD1 or TRBD2 (5 bases each). The V end was cut by 5 bases, the J end by 9 bases, with 11 bases between. There are 12 residues in the CDR3. Per the germline V gene, CDR1 is SEHNR and CDR2 is FQNEAQ (reference sequence). CDR3 DNA: TGTGCCAGCAGCCAAGGGACGATTGAGCAGTTCTTC. Amino acids: CASSQGTIEQFF.